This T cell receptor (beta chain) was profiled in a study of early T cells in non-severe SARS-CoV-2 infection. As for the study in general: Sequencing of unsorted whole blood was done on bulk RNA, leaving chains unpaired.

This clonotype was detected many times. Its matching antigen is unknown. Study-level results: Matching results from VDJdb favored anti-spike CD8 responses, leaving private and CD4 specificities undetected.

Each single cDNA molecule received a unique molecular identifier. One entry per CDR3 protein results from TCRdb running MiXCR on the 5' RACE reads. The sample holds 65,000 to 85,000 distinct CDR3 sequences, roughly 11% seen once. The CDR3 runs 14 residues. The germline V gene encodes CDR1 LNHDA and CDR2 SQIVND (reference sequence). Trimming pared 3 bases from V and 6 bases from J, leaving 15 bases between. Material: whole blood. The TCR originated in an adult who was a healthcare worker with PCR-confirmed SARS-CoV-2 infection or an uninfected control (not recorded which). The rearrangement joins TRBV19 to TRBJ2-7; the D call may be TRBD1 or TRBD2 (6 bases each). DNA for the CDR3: TGTGCCAGTAGTATCGACACCGGGGGCTCCGAGCAGTACTTC. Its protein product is CASSIDTGGSEQYF.